This T cell receptor (beta chain) stems from a study of T cell repertoires in cytomegalovirus infection. Background on the study: The public TCR beta signatures pointed to both CMV infection and matching HLA type.

General observations from the study: Adding up the frequency of public TCR beta families identified people who carried CMV plus the relevant HLA. Across the ex vivo response, the dominant clonotypes were HLA-C-restricted CMV-specific TCR beta clonotypes.

This CDR3 is built from 16 residues. V was pared by 6 bases and J by 4 bases, with 20 bases between. Germline CDR1 SNHLY, CDR2 FYNNEI. This clonotype showed up just a few times. Antigen: not known. TCRdb processed the reads anew with MiXCR; each CDR3 protein has one entry. The sample has about 530,000 distinct CDR3 sequences; about 26% are singletons. The genes are TRBV2 and TRBJ2-3; D is perhaps TRBD2 (7 bases). The clonotype comes from a human donor in good health (CMV status not recorded). Some clones in this sample may be carry-over from other donors' samples. Sequences were obtained from PBMCs. The CDR3: CASSGSLGEGADTQYF. The CDR3 DNA is TGTGCCAGCAGCGGGAGTTTGGGGGAGGGGGCAGATACGCAGTATTTT.